This T cell receptor (beta chain) was profiled in a study of post-analysis software for immune sequencing data. cDNA libraries for TCR beta contained unique molecular identifiers. Between about 1 and 11 million T cells gave rise to hundreds of thousands of cDNA molecules. TCRdb re-analysed the PCR reads in MiXCR, keeping a single row per CDR3 protein. The sample yields about 400,000 distinct CDR3 sequences, approximately 38% seen once. In regard to this clonotype: Its target is unknown.

The ends were cut back, 0 bases at V and 10 bases at J, with 10 bases in the middle. The CDR3 sequence is 13 residues long. Overall study findings and caveats: Controls had significantly higher normalized Chao1 diversity than multiple sclerosis patients. The F measure placed samples prepared in the same batch into strongly shared clusters. Several TRBV segments (TRBV5-6, TRBV5-1 and TRBV20-1 among them) occurred more frequently in patients than in controls.

This clonotype originated in a girl aged 5 to 17 with multiple sclerosis. Sequenced sample: blood. V gene TRBV12-3 or TRBV12-4 combines with J gene TRBJ2-1; D is uncertain. Here the CDR3 DNA reads TGTGCCAGCAGTTTAGCCAAGGGCCGGGAGCAGTTCTTC. Amino acid sequence: CASSLAKGREQFF.